This T cell receptor (beta chain) was documented in a study of cytomegalovirus exposure and HLA in healthy donors. At the level of the study: The same platform was used for the 110 or so validation repertoires and the 600 to 850 first-cohort repertoires, a later analysis reported.

For this clone: Its antigen remains unknown.

The donors were members of the validation cohort, which comprised 90 to 150 subjects and was separate from the first cohort of 730 or so subjects. Study-level results: There were a few CMV-associated chains whose specificity for CMV antigens was confirmed in vitro. Cytomegalovirus association was listed for 170 or so TCR beta chains.

Assay: immunoSEQ multiplex PCR; the TCRdb copy retains only in-frame clones and omits some. The sample holds 100,000 to 150,000 clones, 86% seen once. V was pared by 3 bases and J by 5 bases, with 16 bases between. The CDR3 length is 15 residues. Germline CDR1 ENHRY, CDR2 SYGVKD. This receptor was taken from a man aged 18-30 years in good health and CMV-seronegative. Sequenced: PBMCs. The chain uses TRBV10-3 and TRBJ2-5, with D possibly TRBD1 on 6 matching bases. In DNA form, the CDR3 reads TGTGCCATCAGTGATTTGGCAGGGGCCCAGGAGACCCAGTACTTC. Protein: CAISDLAGAQETQYF.